These T cell receptor beta chains were read from a single sample in a study of cytomegalovirus exposure and HLA in healthy donors. This table comes from immunoSEQ multiplex PCR, and its TCRdb copy is limited to in-frame clones, with some not included. This sample has 300,000 or so clones; almost 85% occur once, and the top ten carry 1.5% to 2.5%. Sequencing was done on a sample of PBMCs. All receptors come from a woman aged 40-49 years in good health and CMV-seropositive. CDR3s include the opening cysteine and the closing phenylalanine or tryptophan. D genes are given only for firm matches. Size tells how often a clone was seen (once, few, many) or the class of an expanded clone, and some rows leave it out.

cdr3_length: 18; clone_size: few; v_call: TRBV6-1; d_call: TRBD1; j_call: TRBJ2-3; cdr3_nt: TGTGCCAGCAGTGATTTAGAATGGGGACAGGGAAACACAGATACGCAGTATTTT; cdr3_aa: CASSDLEWGQGNTDTQYF
cdr3_length: 16; clone_size: -; v_call: TRBV28; d_call: TRBD1; j_call: TRBJ1-1; cdr3_nt: TGTGCCAGCAGTGCGACGGGACAGGGGTTGAACACTGAAGCTTTCTTT; cdr3_aa: CASSATGQGLNTEAFF
cdr3_length: 14; clone_size: -; v_call: TRBV6-1; d_call: -; j_call: TRBJ1-6; cdr3_nt: TGTGCCAGCAGTGAACAGGCGGGTAATTCACCCCTCCACTTT; cdr3_aa: CASSEQAGNSPLHF
cdr3_length: 15; clone_size: -; v_call: TRBV28; d_call: -; j_call: TRBJ2-7; cdr3_nt: TGTGCCAGCAATGTCGGGACACTCCTTCCCTACGAGCAGTACTTC; cdr3_aa: CASNVGTLLPYEQYF
cdr3_length: 14; clone_size: once; v_call: TRBV30; d_call: -; j_call: TRBJ1-6; cdr3_nt: TGTGCCTGCCACCCCGGGAGCCCGAATTCACCCCTCCACTTT; cdr3_aa: CACHPGSPNSPLHF
cdr3_length: 15; clone_size: -; v_call: TRBV28; d_call: -; j_call: TRBJ1-2; cdr3_nt: TGTGCCAGCAGTTTATACAGCGCCAGGGATCCGGGCTACACCTTC; cdr3_aa: CASSLYSARDPGYTF
cdr3_length: 14; clone_size: few; v_call: TRBV7-2; d_call: -; j_call: TRBJ2-3; cdr3_nt: TGTGCCAGCAGCTTAGTTGGAGACAGAGATACGCAGTATTTT; cdr3_aa: CASSLVGDRDTQYF
cdr3_length: 18; clone_size: -; v_call: TRBV4-2; d_call: TRBD2; j_call: TRBJ2-7; cdr3_nt: TGTGCCAGCAGCCAGGGGCCGCGAAAGCGGGATGGGGCCTACGAGCAGTACTTC; cdr3_aa: CASSQGPRKRDGAYEQYF
cdr3_length: 14; clone_size: -; v_call: TRBV9; d_call: -; j_call: TRBJ2-2; cdr3_nt: TGTGCCAGCAGCGCATCCGGGGACACCGGGGAGCTGTTTTTT; cdr3_aa: CASSASGDTGELFF
cdr3_length: 14; clone_size: -; v_call: TRBV19; d_call: -; j_call: TRBJ2-2; cdr3_nt: TGTGCCAGTAGTATAACAGTTAACACCGGGGAGCTGTTTTTT; cdr3_aa: CASSITVNTGELFF
cdr3_length: 15; clone_size: -; v_call: TRBV6-5; d_call: -; j_call: TRBJ1-1; cdr3_nt: TGTGCCAGCAGTTCTGCCCCAAGCGGGAACACTGAAGCTTTCTTT; cdr3_aa: CASSSAPSGNTEAFF
cdr3_length: 13; clone_size: -; v_call: TRBV28; d_call: -; j_call: TRBJ2-1; cdr3_nt: TGTGCCACCACCGGACACCTATGGAATGAGCAGTTCTTC; cdr3_aa: CATTGHLWNEQFF
cdr3_length: 12; clone_size: few; v_call: TRBV10-3; d_call: -; j_call: TRBJ2-7; cdr3_nt: TGTGCCATCAGTGAGTCACAGTACGAGCAGTACTTC; cdr3_aa: CAISESQYEQYF
cdr3_length: 17; clone_size: -; v_call: TRBV5-8; d_call: TRBD2; j_call: TRBJ2-5; cdr3_nt: TGTGCCAGCAGCTTGCCGGGACTAGCGGAACTAGGGGAGACCCAGTACTTC; cdr3_aa: CASSLPGLAELGETQYF
cdr3_length: 14; clone_size: -; v_call: TRBV7-2; d_call: TRBD1; j_call: TRBJ1-6; cdr3_nt: TGTGCCAGCAGCCACGGGACAGGCGGATCACCCCTCCACTTT; cdr3_aa: CASSHGTGGSPLHF
cdr3_length: 18; clone_size: -; v_call: TRBV4-1; d_call: -; j_call: TRBJ1-6; cdr3_nt: TGCGCCAGCAGCCAAGATCAGGGCTCGAGCTCCTATAATTCACCCCTCCACTTT; cdr3_aa: CASSQDQGSSSYNSPLHF
cdr3_length: 14; clone_size: few; v_call: TRBV13; d_call: -; j_call: TRBJ1-1; cdr3_nt: TGTGCCAGCAGGCGACGTCAGGGATTTCCTGAAGCTTTCTTT; cdr3_aa: CASRRRQGFPEAFF
cdr3_length: 14; clone_size: -; v_call: TRBV4-2; d_call: TRBD1; j_call: TRBJ2-7; cdr3_nt: TGTGCCAGCAGCCAAGGACAGGGGGCTAACGAGCAGTACTTC; cdr3_aa: CASSQGQGANEQYF
cdr3_length: 18; clone_size: once; v_call: TRBV7-3; d_call: -; j_call: TRBJ2-6; cdr3_nt: TGTGCCAGCAGCTTCAGCCCGGCGGGGTTATCTGGGGCCAACGTCCTGACTTTC; cdr3_aa: CASSFSPAGLSGANVLTF
cdr3_length: 14; clone_size: -; v_call: TRBV5-1; d_call: TRBD2; j_call: TRBJ2-7; cdr3_nt: TGCGCCAGCAGCCAGGCGGGGGAAACCTACGAGCAGTACTTC; cdr3_aa: CASSQAGETYEQYF
cdr3_length: 16; clone_size: -; v_call: TRBV9; d_call: -; j_call: TRBJ2-1; cdr3_nt: TGTGCCAGCAGCGTAGTCGGAGTAAGCTCCTACAATGAGCAGTTCTTC; cdr3_aa: CASSVVGVSSYNEQFF
cdr3_length: 20; clone_size: -; v_call: TRBV21-1; d_call: -; j_call: TRBJ2-7; cdr3_nt: TGTGCCAGCAGCAAAGTCGGTGGCCCAGCTCGCAGGTATGCCGATTACGAGCAGTACTTC; cdr3_aa: CASSKVGGPARRYADYEQYF
cdr3_length: 13; clone_size: -; v_call: TRBV28; d_call: -; j_call: TRBJ2-7; cdr3_nt: TGTGCCAGCAAAGACGGACTGAGGGTCGAGCAGTACTTC; cdr3_aa: CASKDGLRVEQYF
cdr3_length: 17; clone_size: -; v_call: TRBV27; d_call: -; j_call: TRBJ1-1; cdr3_nt: TGTGCCAGCAGTCTATACCCTATCGGACACCTGGGCACTGAAGCTTTCTTT; cdr3_aa: CASSLYPIGHLGTEAFF
cdr3_length: 12; clone_size: -; v_call: TRBV28; d_call: -; j_call: TRBJ1-1; cdr3_nt: TGTGCCAGCTGGGGCGTGAACACTGAAGCTTTCTTT; cdr3_aa: CASWGVNTEAFF
cdr3_length: 17; clone_size: -; v_call: TRBV7-8; d_call: TRBD2; j_call: TRBJ2-7; cdr3_nt: TGTGCCAGCAGCTTAGCAGGGTGGACTAGCGGGGGCTACGAGCAGTACTTC; cdr3_aa: CASSLAGWTSGGYEQYF
cdr3_length: 10; clone_size: -; v_call: TRBV11-3; d_call: -; j_call: TRBJ2-1; cdr3_nt: TGTGCCAGCAGCTTAGAAGAGGTATTCTTC; cdr3_aa: CASSLEEVFF